These 5 T cell receptor beta chains originate from one sample sequenced in a study of T cells after posttransplantation cyclophosphamide (dated by TCRdb to about 2016). Viable CD3+CD4+ or CD3+CD8+ cells that were CCR7+CD45RA+CD45RO-CD95-CD27+CD28+ were classified as naive T cells. Preparation of the library involved the immunoSEQ multiplex PCR assay. Not all clones reach the TCRdb copy of this immuneACCESS table, which keeps in-frame sequences only. Checked studies attribute under half of the gap to unresolved V genes and leave the rest unexplained. The sample includes some 9,400 clones, with 95% to 98% observed a single time. In total, the top ten clones hold 0.2% to 0.3% of the sample. Sequencing input: naive CD4+ T cells sorted from PBMCs. The origin of the receptors is a woman aged 60-70 years in good health, CMV-negative, and a related stem cell transplant donor.

The chain links TRBV6-5 to TRBJ2-3; perhaps TRBD1 as D (7 bases). The germline V gene encodes CDR1 MNHEY and CDR2 SVGAGI. V lost 6 bases and J 0 bases, leaving 13 bases between the germline ends. This CDR3 region has 15 residues. The CDR3 bases are TGTGCCAGCAGCCCGACAGGGAGGAGCACAGATACGCAGTATTTT. It is translated as CASSPTGRSTDTQYF.

V is TRBV9 and J is TRBJ2-1; TRBD2 matches at 8 bases. CDR1 is SGDLS, CDR2 YYNGEE, per germline. This CDR3 has 15 amino acids. After removal of 0 bases from V and 6 bases from J, the junction contained 5 bases not matched to a gene. The CDR3 region has the DNA TGTGCCAGCAGCGTAGTAGCGGGAAATATCAATGAGCAGTTCTTC. It specifies CASSVVAGNINEQFF.

This chain uses TRBV7-2 with TRBJ2-5; 8 positions agree with TRBD2. Germline lookup yields CDR1 SGHTA and CDR2 FQGNSA. J was trimmed by 4 bases and V by 5 bases; bases with no gene match: 12. The CDR3 has 16 residues. For the CDR3, the DNA is TGTGCCAGCAGCGTCGATCCACCGGGGGGGGGAGAGACCCAGTACTTC. Translating gives CASSVDPPGGGETQYF.

The CDR3 reads CASSPADTQYF. The DNA of the CDR3 is TGTGCCAGCAGTCCAGCAGATACGCAGTATTTT. The chain has TRBV6-6 and TRBJ2-3; D unclear. V lost 5 bases and J lost 4, with 4 bases in between. Germline CDR1 is MNHNY and CDR2 is SVGAGI (reference sequence). The CDR3 consists of 11 residues.

On this clone itself: The same CDR3 arises from other DNA sequences in this sample as well. J is TRBJ1-6 and V is TRBV7-2; perhaps TRBD1 as D (5 bases). Deletions cut 4 bases from V and 0 bases from J, with 7 bases between. Per germline, CDR1 SGHTA and CDR2 FQGNSA. This CDR3 has 15 amino acids. This CDR3 reads CASSSGNSYNSPLHF. CDR3 bases: TGTGCCAGCAGCTCAGGGAACTCCTATAATTCACCCCTCCACTTT.